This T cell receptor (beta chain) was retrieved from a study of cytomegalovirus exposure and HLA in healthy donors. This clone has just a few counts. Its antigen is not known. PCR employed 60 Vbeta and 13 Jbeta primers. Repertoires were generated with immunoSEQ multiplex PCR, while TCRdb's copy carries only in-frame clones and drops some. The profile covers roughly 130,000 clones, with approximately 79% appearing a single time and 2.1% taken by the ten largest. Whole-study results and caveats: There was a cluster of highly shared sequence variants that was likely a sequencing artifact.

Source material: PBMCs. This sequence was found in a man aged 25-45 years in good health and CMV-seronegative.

CDR3 in amino acids: CASGGLGARGETQYF. The CDR3 nucleotides are TGTGCCAGCGGGGGGTTGGGAGCGAGGGGAGAGACCCAGTACTTC. J is TRBJ2-5 and V is TRBV28; maybe TRBD2 (6 bases). V lost 8 bases and J 4 bases, leaving 20 bases between the germline ends. This CDR3 spans 15 amino acids. The germline CDR1 and CDR2 sequences are MDHEN and SYDVKM.